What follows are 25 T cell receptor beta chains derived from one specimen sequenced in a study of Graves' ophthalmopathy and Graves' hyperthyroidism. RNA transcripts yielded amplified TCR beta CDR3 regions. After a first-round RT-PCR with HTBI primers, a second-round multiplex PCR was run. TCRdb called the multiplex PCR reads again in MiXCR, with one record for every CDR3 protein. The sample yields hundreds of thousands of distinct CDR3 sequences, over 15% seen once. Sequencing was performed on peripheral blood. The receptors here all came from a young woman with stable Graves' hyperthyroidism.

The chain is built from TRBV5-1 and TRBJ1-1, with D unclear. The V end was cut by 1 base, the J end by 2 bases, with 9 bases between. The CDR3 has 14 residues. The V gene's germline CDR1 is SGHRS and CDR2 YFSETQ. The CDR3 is CASSLKTANTEAFF. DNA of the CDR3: TGCGCCAGCAGCTTGAAAACAGCAAACACTGAAGCTTTCTTT.

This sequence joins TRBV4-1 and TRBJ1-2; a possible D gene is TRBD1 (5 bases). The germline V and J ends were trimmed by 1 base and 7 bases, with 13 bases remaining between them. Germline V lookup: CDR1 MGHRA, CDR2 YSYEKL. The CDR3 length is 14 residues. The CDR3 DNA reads TGCGCCAGCAGCCAAGTGGGGGACCGGGGTGGCTACACCTTC. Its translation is CASSQVGDRGGYTF.

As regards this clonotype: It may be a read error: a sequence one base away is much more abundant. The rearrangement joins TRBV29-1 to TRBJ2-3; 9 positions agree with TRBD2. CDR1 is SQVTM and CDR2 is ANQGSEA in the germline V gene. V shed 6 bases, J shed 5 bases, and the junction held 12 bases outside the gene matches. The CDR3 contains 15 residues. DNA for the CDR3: TGCAGCGTACGCGGGACTTGCGGGGGGGAAGATACGCAGTATTTT. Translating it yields CSVRGTCGGEDTQYF.

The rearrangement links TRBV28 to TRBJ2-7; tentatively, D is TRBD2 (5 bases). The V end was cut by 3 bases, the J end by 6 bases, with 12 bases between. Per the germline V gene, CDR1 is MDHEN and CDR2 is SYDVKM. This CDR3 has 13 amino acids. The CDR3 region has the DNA TGTGCCAGCAGTTTCGGACTCCACCGCGAGCAGTACTTC. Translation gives CASSFGLHREQYF.

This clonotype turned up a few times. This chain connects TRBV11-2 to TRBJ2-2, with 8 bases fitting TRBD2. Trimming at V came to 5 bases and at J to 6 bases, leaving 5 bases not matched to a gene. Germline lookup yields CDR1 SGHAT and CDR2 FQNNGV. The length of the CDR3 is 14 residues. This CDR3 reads CASSLPGGAGELFF. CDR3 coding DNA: TGTGCCAGCAGCCTTCCGGGAGGGGCCGGGGAGCTGTTTTTT.

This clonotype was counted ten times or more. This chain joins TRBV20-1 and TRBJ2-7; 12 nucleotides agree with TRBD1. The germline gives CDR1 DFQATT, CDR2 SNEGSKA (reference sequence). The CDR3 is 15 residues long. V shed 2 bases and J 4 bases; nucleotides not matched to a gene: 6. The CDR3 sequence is CSARRGTGGFYEQYF. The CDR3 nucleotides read TGCAGTGCTAGAAGAGGGACAGGGGGCTTTTACGAGCAGTACTTC.

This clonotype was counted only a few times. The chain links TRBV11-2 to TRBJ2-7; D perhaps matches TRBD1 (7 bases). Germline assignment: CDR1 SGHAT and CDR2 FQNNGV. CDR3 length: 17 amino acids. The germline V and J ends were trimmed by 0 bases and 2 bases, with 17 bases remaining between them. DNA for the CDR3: TGTGCCAGCAGCTTAGAGGGGACTTTAGGGGGCCCCTACGAGCAGTACTTC. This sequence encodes CASSLEGTLGGPYEQYF. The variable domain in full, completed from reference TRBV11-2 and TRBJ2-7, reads EAGVAQSPRYKIIEKRQSVAFWCNPISGHATLYWYQQILGQGPKLLIQFQNNGVVDDSQLPKDRFSAERLKGVDSTLKIQPAKLEDSAVYLCASSLEGTLGGPYEQYFGPGTRLTVT.

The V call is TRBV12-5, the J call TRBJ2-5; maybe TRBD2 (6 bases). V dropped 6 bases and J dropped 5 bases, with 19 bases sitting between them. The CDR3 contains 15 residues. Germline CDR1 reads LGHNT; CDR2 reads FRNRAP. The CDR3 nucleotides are TGTGCTAGTGGCCGCCCCGGAGGAGGGCCGGAGACCCAGTACTTC. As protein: CASGRPGGGPETQYF.

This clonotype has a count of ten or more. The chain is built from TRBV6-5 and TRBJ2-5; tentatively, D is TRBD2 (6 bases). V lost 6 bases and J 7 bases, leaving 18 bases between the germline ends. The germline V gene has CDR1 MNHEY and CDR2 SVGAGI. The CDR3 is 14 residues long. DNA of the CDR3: TGTGCCAGCAGACTAGCACCTACCGTGGGGACCCAGTACTTC. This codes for CASRLAPTVGTQYF.

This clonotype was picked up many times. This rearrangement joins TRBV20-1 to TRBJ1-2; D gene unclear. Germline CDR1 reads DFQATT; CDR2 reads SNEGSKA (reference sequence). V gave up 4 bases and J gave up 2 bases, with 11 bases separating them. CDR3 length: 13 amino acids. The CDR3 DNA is TGCAGTGCTACCGAATATCTGAACTATGGCTACACCTTC. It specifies CSATEYLNYGYTF.

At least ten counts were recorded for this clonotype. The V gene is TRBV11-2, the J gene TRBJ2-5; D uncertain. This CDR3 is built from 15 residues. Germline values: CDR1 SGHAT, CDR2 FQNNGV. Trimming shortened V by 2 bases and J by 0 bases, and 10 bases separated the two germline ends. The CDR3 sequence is CASSLRVGDQETQYF. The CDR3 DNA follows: TGTGCCAGCAGCTTACGGGTTGGGGACCAAGAGACCCAGTACTTC.

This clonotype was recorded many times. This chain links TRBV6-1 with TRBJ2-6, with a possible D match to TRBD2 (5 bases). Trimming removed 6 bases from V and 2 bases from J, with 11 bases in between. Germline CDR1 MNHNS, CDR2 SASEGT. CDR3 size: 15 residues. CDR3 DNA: TGTGCCAGCAGGAAACGGGGTCCTGGGGCCAACGTCCTGACTTTC. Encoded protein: CASRKRGPGANVLTF.

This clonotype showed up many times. CDR3 amino acids: CASSLRGIPEAFF. CDR3 coding DNA: TGTGCCAGCAGTTTACGGGGAATCCCTGAAGCTTTCTTT. This chain links TRBV28 with TRBJ1-1; no reliable D call. Germline V gene sequence: CDR1 MDHEN, CDR2 SYDVKM. V dropped 2 bases and J dropped 6 bases, with 10 bases sitting between them. The CDR3 covers 13 residues. Looking up the rest from reference TRBV28 and TRBJ1-1 gives the full variable domain: DVKVTQSSRYLVKRTGEKVFLECVQDMDHENMFWYRQDPGLGLRLIYFSYDVKMKEKGDIPEGYSVSREKKERFSLILESASTNQTSMYLCASSLRGIPEAFFGQGTRLTVV.

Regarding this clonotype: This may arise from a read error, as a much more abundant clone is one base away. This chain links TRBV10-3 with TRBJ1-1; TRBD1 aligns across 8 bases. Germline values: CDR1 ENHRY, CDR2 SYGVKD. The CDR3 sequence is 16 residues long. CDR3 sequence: CAIIPETGDLNSEAFF. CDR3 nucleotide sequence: TGTGCCATCATACCCGAGACAGGGGACCTGAACTCTGAAGCTTTCTTT.

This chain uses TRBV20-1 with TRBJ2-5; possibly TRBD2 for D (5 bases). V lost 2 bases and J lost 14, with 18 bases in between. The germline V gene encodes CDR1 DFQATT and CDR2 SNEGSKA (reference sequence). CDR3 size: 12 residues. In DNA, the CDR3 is TGCAGTGCTAGATTCATAGCGTCGGAGGCCTACTTC. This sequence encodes CSARFIASEAYF.

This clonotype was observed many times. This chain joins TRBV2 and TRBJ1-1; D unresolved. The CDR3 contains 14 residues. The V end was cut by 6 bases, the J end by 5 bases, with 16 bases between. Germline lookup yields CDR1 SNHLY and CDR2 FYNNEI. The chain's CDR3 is CASREFPRWTEAFF. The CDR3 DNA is TGTGCCAGCAGGGAGTTCCCCCGGTGGACTGAAGCTTTCTTT.

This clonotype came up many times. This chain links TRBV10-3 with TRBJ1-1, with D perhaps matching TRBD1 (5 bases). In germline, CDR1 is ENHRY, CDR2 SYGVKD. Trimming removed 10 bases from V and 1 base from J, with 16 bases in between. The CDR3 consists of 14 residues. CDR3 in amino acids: CASRGLGGNTEAFF. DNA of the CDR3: TGTGCCAGTAGGGGACTCGGCGGGAACACTGAAGCTTTCTTT.

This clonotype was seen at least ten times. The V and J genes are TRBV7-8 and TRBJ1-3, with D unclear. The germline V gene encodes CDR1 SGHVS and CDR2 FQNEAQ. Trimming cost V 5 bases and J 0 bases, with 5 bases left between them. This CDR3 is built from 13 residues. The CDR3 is CASSPLSGNTIYF. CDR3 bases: TGTGCCAGCAGCCCCCTCTCTGGAAACACCATATATTTT. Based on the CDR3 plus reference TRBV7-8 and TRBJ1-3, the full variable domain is GAGVSQSPRYKVAKRGQDVALRCDPISGHVSLFWYQQALGQGPEFLTYFQNEAQLDKSGLPSDRFFAERPEGSVSTLKIQRTQQEDSAVYLCASSPLSGNTIYFGEGSWLTVV.

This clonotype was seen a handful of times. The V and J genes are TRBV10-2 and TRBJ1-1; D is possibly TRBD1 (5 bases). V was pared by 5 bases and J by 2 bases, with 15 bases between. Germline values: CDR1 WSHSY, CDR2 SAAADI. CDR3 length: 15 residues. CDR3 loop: CASSKAGATNTEAFF. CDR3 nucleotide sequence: TGCGCCAGCAGTAAAGCCGGGGCAACAAACACTGAAGCTTTCTTT.

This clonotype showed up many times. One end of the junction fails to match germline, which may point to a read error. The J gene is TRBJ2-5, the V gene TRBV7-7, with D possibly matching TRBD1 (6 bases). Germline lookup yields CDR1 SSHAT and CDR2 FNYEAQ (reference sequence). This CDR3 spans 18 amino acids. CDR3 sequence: CASSKNARGQSFQETQYF. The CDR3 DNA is TGTGCTAGCAGCAAGAACGCACGAGGACAGTCCTTCCAAGAGACCCAGTACTTC. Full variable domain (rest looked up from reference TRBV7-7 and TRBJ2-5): GAGVSQSPRYKVTKRGQDVTLRCDPISSHATLYWYQQALGQGPEFLTYFNYEAQPDKSGLPSDRFSAERPEGSISTLTIQRTEQRDSAMYRCASSKNARGQSFQETQYFGPGTRLLVL.

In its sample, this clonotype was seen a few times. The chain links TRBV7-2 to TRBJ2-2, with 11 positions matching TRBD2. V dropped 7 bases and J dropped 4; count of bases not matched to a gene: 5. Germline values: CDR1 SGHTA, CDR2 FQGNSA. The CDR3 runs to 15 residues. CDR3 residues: CASTDTSGGTGELFF. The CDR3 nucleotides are TGTGCCAGCACCGACACTAGCGGGGGCACCGGGGAGCTGTTTTTT.

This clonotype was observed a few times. CDR3 nucleotides: TGTGCCAGCAGCTTAGGGACACACTCCTACGAGCAGTACTTC. Translated, it gives CASSLGTHSYEQYF. The V and J genes are TRBV7-9 and TRBJ2-7, with D possibly matching TRBD1 (5 bases). This CDR3 has 14 residues. V dropped 1 base and J dropped 0 bases, with 7 bases sitting between them. Germline V gives CDR1 SEHNR, CDR2 FQNEAQ (reference sequence).

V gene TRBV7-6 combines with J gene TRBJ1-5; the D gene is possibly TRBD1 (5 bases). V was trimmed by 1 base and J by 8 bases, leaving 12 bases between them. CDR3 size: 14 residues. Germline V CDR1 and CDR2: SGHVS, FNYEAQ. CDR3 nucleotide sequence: TGTGCCAGCAGCTTAGAACAGGCCGGGGAGCCCCAGCATTTT. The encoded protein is CASSLEQAGEPQHF.

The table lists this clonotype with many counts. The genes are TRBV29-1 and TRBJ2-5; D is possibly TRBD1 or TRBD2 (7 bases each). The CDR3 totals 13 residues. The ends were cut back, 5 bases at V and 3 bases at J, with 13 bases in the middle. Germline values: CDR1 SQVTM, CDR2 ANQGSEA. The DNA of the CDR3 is TGCAGCGTTTCACCAGGGGGGGAAGAGACCCAGTACTTC. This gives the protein CSVSPGGEETQYF.

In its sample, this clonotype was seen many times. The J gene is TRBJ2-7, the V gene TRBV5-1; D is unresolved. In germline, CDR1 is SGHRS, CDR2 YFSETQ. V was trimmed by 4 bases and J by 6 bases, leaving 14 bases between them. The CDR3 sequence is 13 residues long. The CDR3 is CASSPGPMGEQYF. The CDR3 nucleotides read TGCGCCAGCAGCCCCGGGCCGATGGGCGAGCAGTACTTC.